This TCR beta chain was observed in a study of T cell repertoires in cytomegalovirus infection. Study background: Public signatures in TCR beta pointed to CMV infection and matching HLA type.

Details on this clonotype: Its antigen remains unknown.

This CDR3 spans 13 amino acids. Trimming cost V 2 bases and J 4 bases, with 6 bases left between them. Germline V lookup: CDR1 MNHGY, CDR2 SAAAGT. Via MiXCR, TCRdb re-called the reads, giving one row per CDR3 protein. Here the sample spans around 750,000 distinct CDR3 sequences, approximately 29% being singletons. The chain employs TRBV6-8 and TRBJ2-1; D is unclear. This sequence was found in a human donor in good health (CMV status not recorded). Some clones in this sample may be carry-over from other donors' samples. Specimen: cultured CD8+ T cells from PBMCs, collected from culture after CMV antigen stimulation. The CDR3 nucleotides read TGTGCCAGCAGTTACCGGCTATACAATGAGCAGTTCTTC. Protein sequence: CASSYRLYNEQFF.